This T cell receptor (beta chain) appears in the sequencing data of a study of T cell changes during pregnancy in multiple sclerosis (dated by TCRdb to between 2018 and 2020). Background on the whole study: Changes in the T cell repertoire over the course of pregnancy were examined in this study in women with multiple sclerosis.

Library method: the immunoSEQ multiplex PCR assay. Imported from immuneACCESS, the table was reduced by TCRdb to in-frame sequences with V and J called. These copies leave out some clones; in studies compared against another copy, an unresolved V gene accounts for under half, and the cause of the remainder is not known. Here the sample has more than 80,000 clones; over 90% occur a single time. The ten most abundant clones make up approximately 1% of the sample. CDR1 and CDR2 are drawn from the germline V gene: LGHNA, YNFKEQ. From the cysteine up to the phenylalanine, the CDR3 has a length of 17 residues. CDR3 DNA only is kept here, 51 bases in frame from base 1. Compared with germline, V lacks 1 base and J lacks 4 bases; bases without a gene match: 7. Concerning this clone itself: Its binding antigen is unknown. No base qualities exist here, and no much larger clone lies one base off it.

This material consisted of peripheral blood, taken in the second trimester of pregnancy. The TCR comes from a female donor with multiple sclerosis, enrolled in a pregnancy study. The V gene is TRBV4-2 and the J gene is TRBJ2-3; 11 bases in the middle match TRBD2. The CDR3 reads as follows: CASSQGSGRGGSDTQYF. The DNA is TGTGCCAGCAGCCAAGGTAGCGGGAGGGGTGGCTCAGATACGCAGTATTTT.